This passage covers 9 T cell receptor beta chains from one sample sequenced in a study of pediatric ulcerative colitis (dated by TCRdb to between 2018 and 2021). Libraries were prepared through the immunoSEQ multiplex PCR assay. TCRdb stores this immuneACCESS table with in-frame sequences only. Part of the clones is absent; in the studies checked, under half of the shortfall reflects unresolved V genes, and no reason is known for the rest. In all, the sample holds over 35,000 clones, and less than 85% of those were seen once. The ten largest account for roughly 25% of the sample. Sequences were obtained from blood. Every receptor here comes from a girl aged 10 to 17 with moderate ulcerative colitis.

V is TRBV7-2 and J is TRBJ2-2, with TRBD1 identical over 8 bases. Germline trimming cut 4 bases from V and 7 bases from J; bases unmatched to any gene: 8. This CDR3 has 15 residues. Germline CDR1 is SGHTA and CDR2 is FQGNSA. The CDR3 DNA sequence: TGTGCCAGCAGCTCGGACAGGGCCCTTGGCGGGGAGCTGTTTTTT. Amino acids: CASSSDRALGGELFF.

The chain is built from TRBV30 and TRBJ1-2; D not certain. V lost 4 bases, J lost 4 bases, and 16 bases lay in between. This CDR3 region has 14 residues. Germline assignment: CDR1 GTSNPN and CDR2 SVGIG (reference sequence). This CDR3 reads CAWIEYSFSYGYTF. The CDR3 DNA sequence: TGTGCCTGGATTGAATACAGCTTTTCCTATGGCTACACCTTC.

Here the CDR3 reads CASSLTGKAFF. The CDR3 DNA is TGTGCCAGCAGCTTGACAGGGAAAGCTTTCTTT. The chain has TRBV5-4 and TRBJ1-1, with D tentatively TRBD1 (6 bases). V lost 1 base and J 9 bases, leaving 7 bases between the germline ends. The CDR3 totals 11 residues. CDR1 is SGHNT and CDR2 is YYREEE in the germline V gene (reference sequence).

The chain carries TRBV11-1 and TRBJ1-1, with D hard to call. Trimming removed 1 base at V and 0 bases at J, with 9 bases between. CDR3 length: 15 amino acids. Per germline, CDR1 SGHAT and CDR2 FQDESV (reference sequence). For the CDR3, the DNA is TGTGCCAGCAGCTTAGATAGACTGATGAACACTGAAGCTTTCTTT. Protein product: CASSLDRLMNTEAFF.

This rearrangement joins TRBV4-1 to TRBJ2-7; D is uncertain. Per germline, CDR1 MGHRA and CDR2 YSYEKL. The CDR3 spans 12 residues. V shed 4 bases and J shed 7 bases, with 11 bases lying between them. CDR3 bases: TGCGCCAGCAGCCCCCGGACGGAGGAGCAGTACTTC. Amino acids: CASSPRTEEQYF.

In nucleotides, the CDR3 is TGCAGCGTTGAATTCAGTCAGGGAATTGAGTGGCGACAAGAGACCCAGTACTTC. Translated: CSVEFSQGIEWRQETQYF. The chain links TRBV29-1 to TRBJ2-5; D is possibly TRBD1 (5 bases). Per the germline V gene, CDR1 is SQVTM and CDR2 is ANQGSEA. Trimming removed 2 bases at V and 2 bases at J, with 24 bases between. The CDR3 covers 18 residues.

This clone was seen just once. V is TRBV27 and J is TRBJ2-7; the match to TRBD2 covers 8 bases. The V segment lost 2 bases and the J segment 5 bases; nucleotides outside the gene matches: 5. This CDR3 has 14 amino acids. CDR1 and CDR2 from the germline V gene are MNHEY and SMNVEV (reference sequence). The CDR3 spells CASSLRGGRDEQYF. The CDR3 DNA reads TGTGCCAGCAGTTTACGGGGGGGCCGTGACGAGCAGTACTTC.

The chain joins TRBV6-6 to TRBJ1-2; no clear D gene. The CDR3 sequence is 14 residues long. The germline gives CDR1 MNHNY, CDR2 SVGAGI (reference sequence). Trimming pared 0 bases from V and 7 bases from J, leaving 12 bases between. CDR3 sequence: CASSYSTGGSGYTF. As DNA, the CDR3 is TGTGCCAGCAGTTACTCGACGGGAGGCAGTGGCTACACCTTC.

CDR3 sequence: CASSVVRGSYNEQFF. The DNA for the CDR3 is TGTGCCAGCAGCGTAGTAAGGGGGAGCTACAATGAGCAGTTCTTC. This chain uses TRBV9 with TRBJ2-1; a weak D match, TRBD1 (6 bases). The CDR3 is 15 residues long. Trimming pared 0 bases from V and 3 bases from J, leaving 10 bases between. Germline CDR1 is SGDLS and CDR2 is YYNGEE. Full variable domain (missing parts from reference TRBV9 and TRBJ2-1): DSGVTQTPKHLITATGQRVTLRCSPRSGDLSVYWYQQSLDQGLQFLIQYYNGEERAKGNILERFSAQQFPDLHSELNLSSLELGDSALYFCASSVVRGSYNEQFFGPGTRLTVL.